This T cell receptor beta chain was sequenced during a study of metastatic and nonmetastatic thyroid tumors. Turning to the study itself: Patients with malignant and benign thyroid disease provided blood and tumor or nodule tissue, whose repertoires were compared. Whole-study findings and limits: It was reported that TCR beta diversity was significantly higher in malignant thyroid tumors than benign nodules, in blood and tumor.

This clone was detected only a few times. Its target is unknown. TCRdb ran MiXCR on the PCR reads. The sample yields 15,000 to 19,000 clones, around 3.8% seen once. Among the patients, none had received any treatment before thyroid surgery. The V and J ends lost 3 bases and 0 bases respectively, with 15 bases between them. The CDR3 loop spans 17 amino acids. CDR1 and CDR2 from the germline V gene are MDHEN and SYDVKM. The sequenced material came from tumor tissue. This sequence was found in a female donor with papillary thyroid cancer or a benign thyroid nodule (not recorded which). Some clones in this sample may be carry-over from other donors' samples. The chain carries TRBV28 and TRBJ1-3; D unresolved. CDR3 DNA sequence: TGTGCCAGCAGTTTCGAGGACCTTCCCGTCTCTGGAAACACCATATATTTT. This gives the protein CASSFEDLPVSGNTIYF.